The 15 T cell receptor beta chains presented below share a single source sample, sequenced in a study of CD4 and CD8 cells across lung adenocarcinoma regions. TCRdb processed the PCR reads anew with MiXCR; each CDR3 protein has one entry. There are tens of thousands of distinct CDR3 sequences in the sample; around half occur only once, and almost 50% lies in the top ten. Material: CD8+ T cells from the center of a lung tumor. These receptors all come from a male donor with lung adenocarcinoma. The CD4 and CD8 labels of this study may be unreliable.

This chain links TRBV11-1 with TRBJ2-1, with D possibly being TRBD2 (5 bases). This CDR3 has 14 residues. The germline CDR1 and CDR2 sequences are SGHAT and FQDESV (reference sequence). Deletions cut 8 bases from V and 5 bases from J, with 16 bases between. CDR3 loop: CASAPGLTNNEQFF. Written as DNA, the CDR3 is TGTGCCAGCGCACCAGGACTGACTAACAATGAGCAGTTCTTC.

The chain combines TRBV27 with TRBJ2-3; D might be TRBD2 (7 bases). This CDR3 contains 20 residues. CDR1 is MNHEY, CDR2 SMNVEV, per germline (reference sequence). Trimming left V 5 bases short and J 12 bases short, with 39 bases between. CDR3 residues: CASSPRRASGRGYGPETQYF. The CDR3 region has the DNA TGTGCCAGCAGTCCCCGCCGGGCTAGCGGCAGGGGCTATGGGCCAGAGACCCAGTATTTT.

This clonotype was seen more than once but under ten times. CDR3 region: CASSLGQPNTEAFF. Here the CDR3 DNA reads TGCGCCAGCAGCTTGGGCCAACCGAACACTGAAGCTTTCTTT. This chain uses TRBV5-1 with TRBJ1-1; D not resolved. V gave up 0 bases and J gave up 1 base, with 7 bases separating them. This CDR3 spans 14 amino acids. Germline assignment: CDR1 SGHRS and CDR2 YFSETQ. The variable domain in full, with the rest retrieved from reference TRBV5-1 and TRBJ1-1, is KAGVTQTPRYLIKTRGQQVTLSCSPISGHRSVSWYQQTPGQGLQFLFEYFSETQRNKGNFPGRFSGRQFSNSRSEMNVSTLELGDSALYLCASSLGQPNTEAFFGQGTRLTVV.

V is TRBV4-1 and J is TRBJ2-3; 12 nucleotides match TRBD2. V shed 0 bases and J 0 bases; nucleotides not matched to a gene: 4. The CDR3 consists of 18 residues. Looked up from germline, CDR1 is MGHRA and CDR2 is YSYEKL. The CDR3, as DNA: TGCGCCAGCAGCCAAGAGGCTAGCGGGAGGGCCAGCACAGATACGCAGTATTTT. Protein: CASSQEASGRASTDTQYF.

This rearrangement joins TRBV6-5 to TRBJ2-2; D is unclear. The germline V gene encodes CDR1 MNHEY and CDR2 SVGAGI. This CDR3 has 15 residues. V lost 4 bases, J lost 16 bases, and 25 bases lay in between. CDR3 region: CASSFGFVGTDTQFF. For the CDR3, the DNA is TGTGCCAGCAGTTTTGGGTTTGTGGGTACAGATACGCAGTTTTTT.

This clonotype was picked up many times. The chain recombines TRBV12-3 or TRBV12-4 with TRBJ2-5; D is possibly TRBD2 (6 bases). The CDR3 extends over 14 amino acids. V dropped 1 base and J dropped 1 base, with 7 bases sitting between them. The CDR3 coding sequence is TGTGCCAGCAGTTTAGACGGGGGCCAAGAGACCCAGTACTTC. This codes for CASSLDGGQETQYF.

This clonotype showed up just once. The genes are TRBV7-6 and TRBJ2-3; the D gene could be TRBD1 or TRBD2 (7 bases each). Trimming removed 2 bases from V and 6 bases from J, with 12 bases in between. The CDR3 is made up of 14 amino acids. Per germline, CDR1 SGHVS and CDR2 FNYEAQ. The CDR3 is CASSLWGGGDTQYF. The DNA for the CDR3 is TGTGCCAGCAGCTTATGGGGAGGGGGCGATACGCAGTATTTT.

The chain links TRBV4-1 to TRBJ2-6; D is perhaps TRBD1 (6 bases). CDR1 MGHRA and CDR2 YSYEKL come from the germline V gene. The V end was cut by 0 bases, the J end by 2 bases, with 14 bases between. This CDR3 spans 18 amino acids. CDR3 bases: TGCGCCAGCAGCCAAGATTTGACAGGTTCGGCTGGGGCCAACGTCCTGACTTTC. It codes for CASSQDLTGSAGANVLTF.

The chain is built from TRBV5-1 and TRBJ2-5; 8 bases agree with TRBD1. The DNA matches TRBJ2-7 better at its end, which makes the J call doubtful. CDR1 is SGHRS, CDR2 YFSETQ, per germline. This CDR3 has 15 residues. The CDR3 nucleotides are TGCGCCAGCAGCTTGGCCGTGACAGGGGATTCCGAGCAGTACTTC. Translating gives CASSLAVTGDSEQYF.

This clonotype was observed at least ten times. The chain carries TRBV6-1 and TRBJ2-1; D is uncertain. The last part of the DNA fits TRBJ2-7 better; the J call may be wrong. CDR3 length: 12 residues. Germline V gene lookup returns CDR1 MNHNS and CDR2 SASEGT. The CDR3 coding sequence is TGTGCCAGCAGTGAAGGCCCCTTCGAGCAGTACTTC. Its translation: CASSEGPFEQYF.

The V and J genes are TRBV7-3 and TRBJ2-2, with 11 bases that match TRBD1. The germline V gene encodes CDR1 SGHTA and CDR2 FQGTGA. Trimming at V came to 5 bases and at J to 7 bases, leaving 3 bases not matched to a gene. The CDR3 loop spans 14 amino acids. CDR3 amino acids: CASSGTGGGGELFF. In nucleotides, the CDR3 is TGTGCCAGCAGCGGGACAGGGGGAGGCGGGGAGCTGTTTTTT.

By its share, this clonotype is medium-sized. The V and J genes are TRBV6-1 and TRBJ2-2; D is perhaps TRBD2 (5 bases). The CDR3 spans 12 residues. V lost 4 bases and J 9 bases, leaving 9 bases between the germline ends. Germline CDR1 reads MNHNS; CDR2 reads SASEGT. CDR3 sequence reads: CASSGRARELFF. For the CDR3, the DNA is TGTGCCAGCAGTGGGCGGGCCAGGGAGCTGTTTTTT.

To note about this clonotype: The junction does not match germline at one end; this may be a read error. The V and J genes are TRBV6-1 and TRBJ2-4, with D tentatively TRBD2 (6 bases). Germline V gene data show CDR1 as MNHNS and CDR2 as SASEGT. The CDR3 sequence is 16 residues long. Here the CDR3 DNA reads TGTGCCTGCGAATCTAACGGGGGTGGTGCCAAAGACATTCAGTACTTC. Its translation is CACESNGGGAKDIQYF.

V gene TRBV4-1 combines with J gene TRBJ2-1; 9 bases line up with TRBD2. CDR3 length: 16 residues. V was clipped by 3 bases and J by 5 bases; unmatched bases: 8. The germline CDR1 and CDR2 sequences are MGHRA and YSYEKL. The CDR3 bases are TGCGCCAGCAGCCACCGGCTAGCGGGAAGCGACAATGAGCAGTTCTTC. It translates to CASSHRLAGSDNEQFF.

This chain joins TRBV7-8 and TRBJ2-7, with a weak D call TRBD1 (5 bases). The V and J ends lost 5 bases and 0 bases respectively, with 17 bases between them. The CDR3 loop spans 16 amino acids. Germline CDR1 SGHVS, CDR2 FQNEAQ. This chain's CDR3 is CASSPRLGGHSYEQYF. The CDR3 DNA is TGTGCCAGCAGCCCCCGCCTGGGCGGACACTCCTACGAGCAGTACTTC.